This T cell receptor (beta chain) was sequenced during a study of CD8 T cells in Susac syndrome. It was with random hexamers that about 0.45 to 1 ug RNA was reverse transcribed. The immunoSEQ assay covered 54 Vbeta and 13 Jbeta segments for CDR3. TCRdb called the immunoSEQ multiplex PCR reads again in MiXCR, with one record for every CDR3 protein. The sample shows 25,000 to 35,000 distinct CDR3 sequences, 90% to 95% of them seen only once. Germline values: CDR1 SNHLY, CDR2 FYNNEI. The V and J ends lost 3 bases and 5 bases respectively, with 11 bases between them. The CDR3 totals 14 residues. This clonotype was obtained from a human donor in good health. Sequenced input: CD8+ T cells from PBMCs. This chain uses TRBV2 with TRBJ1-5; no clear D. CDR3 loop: CASSDGIGDQPQHF. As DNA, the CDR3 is TGTGCCAGCAGTGACGGGATTGGCGATCAGCCCCAGCATTTT.